The subject of this entry is one TCR beta chain. Clones were sequenced by immunoSEQ multiplex PCR, and TCRdb holds only the in-frame ones, with some missing. The table includes under 20,000 clones, approximately 85% detected once. This CDR3 spans 13 amino acids. In germline, CDR1 is LNHDA, CDR2 SQIVND (reference sequence). V lost 7 bases, J lost 0 bases, and 9 bases lay in between. This specimen belongs to a study of T cell clonotyping in hematopoietic cell transplantation. Regarding time point: recipient sample about 28 days before transplant, after cytoreduction. Recipients were bled about 28 days pretransplant and at posttransplant days 30, 100, 180.

The sequence was obtained from a man aged 50 to 60 with acute myeloid leukemia. Some clones in this sample may be carry-over from other donors' samples. Sequencing was performed on peripheral blood mononuclear cells, taken before stem cell transplant. The chain has TRBV19 and TRBJ1-1; no reliable D call. The CDR3 DNA sequence: TGTGCCAGTAAGGAAAACATGAACACTGAAGCTTTCTTT. It yields the protein CASKENMNTEAFF. The whole variable domain, remainder taken from reference TRBV19 and TRBJ1-1, is DGGITQSPKYLFRKEGQNVTLSCEQNLNHDAMYWYRQDPGQGLRLIYYSQIVNDFQKGDIAEGYSVSREKKESFPLTVTSAQKNPTAFYLCASKENMNTEAFFGQGTRLTVV.